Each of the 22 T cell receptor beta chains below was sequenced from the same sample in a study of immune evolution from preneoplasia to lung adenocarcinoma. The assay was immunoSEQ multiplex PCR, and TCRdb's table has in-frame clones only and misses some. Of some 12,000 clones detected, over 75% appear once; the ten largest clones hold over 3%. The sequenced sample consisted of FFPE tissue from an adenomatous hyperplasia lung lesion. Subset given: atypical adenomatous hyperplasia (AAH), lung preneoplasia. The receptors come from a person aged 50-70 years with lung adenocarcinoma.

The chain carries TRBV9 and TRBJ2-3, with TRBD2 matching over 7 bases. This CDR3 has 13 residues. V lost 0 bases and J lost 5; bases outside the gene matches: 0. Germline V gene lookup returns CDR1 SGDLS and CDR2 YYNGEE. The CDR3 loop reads CASSVAGGDTQYF. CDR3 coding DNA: TGTGCCAGCAGCGTAGCGGGAGGAGATACGCAGTATTTT.

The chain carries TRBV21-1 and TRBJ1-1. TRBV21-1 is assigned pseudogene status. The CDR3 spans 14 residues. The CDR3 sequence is CASIRTRRGTEAFF. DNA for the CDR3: TGTGCCAGCATCCGGACACGTCGGGGCACTGAAGCTTTCTTT.

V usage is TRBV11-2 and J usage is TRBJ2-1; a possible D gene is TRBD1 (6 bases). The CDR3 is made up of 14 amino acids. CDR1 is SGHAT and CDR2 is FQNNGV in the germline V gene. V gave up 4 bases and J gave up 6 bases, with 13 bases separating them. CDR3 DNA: TGTGCCAGCAGCTATCGGACAGTCATCAATGAGCAGTTCTTC. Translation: CASSYRTVINEQFF.

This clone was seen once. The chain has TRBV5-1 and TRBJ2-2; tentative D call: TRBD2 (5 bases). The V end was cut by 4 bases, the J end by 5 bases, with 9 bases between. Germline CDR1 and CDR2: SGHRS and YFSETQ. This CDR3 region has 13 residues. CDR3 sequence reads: CASSHTGTGELFF. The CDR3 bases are TGCGCCAGCAGCCACACGGGGACCGGGGAGCTGTTTTTT.

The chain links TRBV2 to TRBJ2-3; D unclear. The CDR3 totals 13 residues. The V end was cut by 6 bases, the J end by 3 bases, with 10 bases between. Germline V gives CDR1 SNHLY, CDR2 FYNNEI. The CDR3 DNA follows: TGTGCCAGCAGGACCATACTGACAGATACGCAGTATTTT. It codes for CASRTILTDTQYF. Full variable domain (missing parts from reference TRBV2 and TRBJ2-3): EPEVTQTPSHQVTQMGQEVILRCVPISNHLYFYWYRQILGQKVEFLVSFYNNEISEKSEIFDDQFSVERPDGSNFTLKIRSTKLEDSAMYFCASRTILTDTQYFGPGTRLTVL.

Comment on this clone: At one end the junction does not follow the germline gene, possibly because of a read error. CDR3 DNA: TGTGCCAGCAGGGAAGGACTGGGGGCGGTTGAAGCTTTCTTT. Its protein product is CASREGLGAVEAFF. The chain has TRBV6-1 and TRBJ1-1; TRBD1 is a possible D gene (6 bases). The CDR3 loop spans 14 amino acids. Germline V CDR1 and CDR2: MNHNS, SASEGT.

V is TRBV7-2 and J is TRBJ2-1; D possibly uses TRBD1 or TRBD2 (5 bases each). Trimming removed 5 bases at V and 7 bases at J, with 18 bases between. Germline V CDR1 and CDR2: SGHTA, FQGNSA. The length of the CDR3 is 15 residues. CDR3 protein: CASSPAPGTLNEQFF. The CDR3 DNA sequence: TGTGCCAGCAGCCCCGCCCCCGGGACGTTAAATGAGCAGTTCTTC.

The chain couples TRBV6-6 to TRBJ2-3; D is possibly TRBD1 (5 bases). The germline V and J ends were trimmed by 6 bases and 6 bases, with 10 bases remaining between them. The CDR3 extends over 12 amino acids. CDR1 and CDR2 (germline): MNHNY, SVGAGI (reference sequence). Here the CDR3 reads CASSPTADTQYF. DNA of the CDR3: TGTGCCAGCAGCCCGACAGCGGATACGCAGTATTTT.

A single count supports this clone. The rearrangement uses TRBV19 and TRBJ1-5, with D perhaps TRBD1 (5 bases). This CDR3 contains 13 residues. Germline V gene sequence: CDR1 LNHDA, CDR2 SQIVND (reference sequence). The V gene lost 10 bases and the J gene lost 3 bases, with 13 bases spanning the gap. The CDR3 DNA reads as TGTGCCACCCTGGGACGGTTCAATCAGCCCCAGCATTTT. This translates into CATLGRFNQPQHF. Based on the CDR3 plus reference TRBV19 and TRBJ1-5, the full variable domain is DGGITQSPKYLFRKEGQNVTLSCEQNLNHDAMYWYRQDPGQGLRLIYYSQIVNDFQKGDIAEGYSVSREKKESFPLTVTSAQKNPTAFYLCATLGRFNQPQHFGDGTRLSIL.

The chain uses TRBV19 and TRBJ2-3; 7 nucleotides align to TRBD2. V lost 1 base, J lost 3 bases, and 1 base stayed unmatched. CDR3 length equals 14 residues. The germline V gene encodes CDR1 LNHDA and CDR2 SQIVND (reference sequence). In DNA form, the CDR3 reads TGTGCCAGTAGTATAGTTAGCGGGACAGATACGCAGTATTTT. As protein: CASSIVSGTDTQYF.

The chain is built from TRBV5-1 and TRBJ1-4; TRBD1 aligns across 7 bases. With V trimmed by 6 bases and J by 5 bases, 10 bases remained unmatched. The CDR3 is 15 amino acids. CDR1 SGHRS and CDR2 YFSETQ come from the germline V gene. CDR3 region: CASTRSGTDNEKLFF. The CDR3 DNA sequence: TGCGCCAGCACCCGATCCGGGACAGACAATGAAAAACTGTTTTTT.

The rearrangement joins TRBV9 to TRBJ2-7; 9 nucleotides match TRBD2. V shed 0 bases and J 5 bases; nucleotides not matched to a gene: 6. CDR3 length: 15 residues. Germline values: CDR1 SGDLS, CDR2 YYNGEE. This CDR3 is CASSVGTSDVNEQYF. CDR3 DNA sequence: TGTGCCAGCAGCGTAGGGACTAGCGATGTTAACGAGCAGTACTTC.

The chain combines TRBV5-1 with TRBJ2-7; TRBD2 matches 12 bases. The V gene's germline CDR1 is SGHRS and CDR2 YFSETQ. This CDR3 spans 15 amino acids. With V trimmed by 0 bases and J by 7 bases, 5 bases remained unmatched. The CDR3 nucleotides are TGCGCCAGCAGCTTGGAGTCTAGCGGGAGGGGAGAGCAGTACTTC. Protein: CASSLESSGRGEQYF.

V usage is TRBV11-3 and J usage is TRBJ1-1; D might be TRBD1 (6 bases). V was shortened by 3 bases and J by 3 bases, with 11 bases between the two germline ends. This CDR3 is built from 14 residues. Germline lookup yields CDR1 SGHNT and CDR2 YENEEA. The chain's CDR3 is CASSLPPGDTEAFF. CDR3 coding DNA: TGTGCCAGCAGCTTGCCCCCAGGGGACACTGAAGCTTTCTTT.

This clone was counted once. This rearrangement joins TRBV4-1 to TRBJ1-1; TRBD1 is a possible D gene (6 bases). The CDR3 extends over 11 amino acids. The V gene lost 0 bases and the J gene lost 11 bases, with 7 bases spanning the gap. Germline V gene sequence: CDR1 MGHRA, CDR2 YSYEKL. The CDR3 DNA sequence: TGCGCCAGCAGCCAAGAAGGGGGGGCTTTCTTT. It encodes CASSQEGGAFF.

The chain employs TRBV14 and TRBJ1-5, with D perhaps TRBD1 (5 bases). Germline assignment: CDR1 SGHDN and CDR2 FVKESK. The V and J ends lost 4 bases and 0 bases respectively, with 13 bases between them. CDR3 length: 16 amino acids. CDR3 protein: CASSLPGGYSNQPQHF. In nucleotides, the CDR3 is TGTGCCAGCAGCCTGCCTGGGGGTTATAGCAATCAGCCCCAGCATTTT.

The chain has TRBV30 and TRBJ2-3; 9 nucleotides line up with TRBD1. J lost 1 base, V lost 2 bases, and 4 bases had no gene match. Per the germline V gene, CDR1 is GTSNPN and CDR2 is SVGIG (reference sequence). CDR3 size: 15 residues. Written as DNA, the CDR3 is TGTGCCTGGAGTCCCTGGGACAGGGGCACAGATACGCAGTATTTT. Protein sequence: CAWSPWDRGTDTQYF. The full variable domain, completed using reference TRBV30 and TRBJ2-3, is SQTIHQWPATLVQPVGSPLSLECTVEGTSNPNLYWYRQAAGRGLQLLFYSVGIGQISSEVPQNLSASRPQDRQFILSSKKLLLSDSGFYLCAWSPWDRGTDTQYFGPGTRLTVL.

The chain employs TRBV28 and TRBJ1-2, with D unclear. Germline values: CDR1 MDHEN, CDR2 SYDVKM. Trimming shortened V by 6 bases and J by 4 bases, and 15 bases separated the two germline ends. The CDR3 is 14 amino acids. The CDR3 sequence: CASSAPGRLYGYTF. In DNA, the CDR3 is TGTGCCAGCAGCGCCCCGGGCCGACTCTATGGCTACACCTTC.

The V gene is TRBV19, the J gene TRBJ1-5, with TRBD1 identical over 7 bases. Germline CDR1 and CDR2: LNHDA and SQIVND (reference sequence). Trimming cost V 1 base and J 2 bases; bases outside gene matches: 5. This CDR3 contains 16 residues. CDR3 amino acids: CASSIATGKGNQPQHF. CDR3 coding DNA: TGTGCCAGTAGTATAGCGACAGGGAAGGGCAATCAGCCCCAGCATTTT.

The CDR3 sequence: CASSIDGRLAKNIQYF. As DNA, the CDR3 is TGTGCCAGTAGTATAGATGGCAGGTTAGCCAAAAACATTCAGTACTTC. This chain connects TRBV19 to TRBJ2-4, with unresolved D. V lost 0 bases and J lost 0, with 9 bases in between. Germline CDR1 LNHDA, CDR2 SQIVND (reference sequence). CDR3 length: 16 residues.

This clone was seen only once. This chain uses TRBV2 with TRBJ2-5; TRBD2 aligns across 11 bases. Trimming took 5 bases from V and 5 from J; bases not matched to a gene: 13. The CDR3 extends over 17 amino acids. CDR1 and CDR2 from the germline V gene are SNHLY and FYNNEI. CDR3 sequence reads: CASSKSLAGGARETQYF. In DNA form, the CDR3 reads TGTGCCAGCAGTAAAAGCCTAGCGGGAGGTGCTCGGGAGACCCAGTACTTC. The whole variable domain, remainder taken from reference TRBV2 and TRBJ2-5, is EPEVTQTPSHQVTQMGQEVILRCVPISNHLYFYWYRQILGQKVEFLVSFYNNEISEKSEIFDDQFSVERPDGSNFTLKIRSTKLEDSAMYFCASSKSLAGGARETQYFGPGTRLLVL.

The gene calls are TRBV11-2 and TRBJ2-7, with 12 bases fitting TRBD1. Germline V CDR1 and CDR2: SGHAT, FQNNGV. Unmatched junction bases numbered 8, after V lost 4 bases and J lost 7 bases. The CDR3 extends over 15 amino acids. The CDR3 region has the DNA TGTGCCAGCAGCTCGTTAGGGGACAGGGGGCTGGAGCAGTACTTC. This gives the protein CASSSLGDRGLEQYF.